Presented here are 5 T cell receptor beta chains from one specimen sequenced in a study of T cell responses to AZD1222 COVID-19 vaccine. Data came from immunoSEQ multiplex PCR; TCRdb stores just in-frame clones and leaves some out. In the table there are about 110,000 clones, about nine tenths of which are singletons. The sample here was peripheral blood, taken on day 0 of AZD1222 vaccination. These receptor sequences come from an adult in good health.

This chain joins TRBV27 and TRBJ1-2; possibly TRBD1 for D (5 bases). Per the germline V gene, CDR1 is MNHEY and CDR2 is SMNVEV (reference sequence). Trimming stripped 2 bases from V and 8 bases from J, with 9 bases between. This CDR3 has 12 residues. The CDR3 is CASSLQGEGYTF. The CDR3 DNA reads TGTGCCAGCAGTTTACAAGGGGAAGGCTACACCTTC.

The chain has TRBV5-1 and TRBJ1-4; tentative D call: TRBD1 (5 bases). V lost 4 bases and J lost 8, with 18 bases in between. The CDR3 is 15 residues long. Germline loops: CDR1 SGHRS, CDR2 YFSETQ. CDR3 sequence (DNA): TGCGCCAGCAGCGGCGGGGCTCTGGCTGAGGAAAAACTGTTTTTT. Translating it yields CASSGGALAEEKLFF.

This rearrangement joins TRBV24-1 to TRBJ1-1; D unresolved. CDR1 is KGHDR, CDR2 SFDVKD, per germline. The CDR3 is 14 residues long. V gave up 9 bases and J gave up 4 bases, with 17 bases separating them. DNA for the CDR3: TGTGCCACCTGCGCGCCCGAACGGGGCACTGAAGCTTTCTTT. This gives the protein CATCAPERGTEAFF.

The rearrangement links TRBV13 to TRBJ2-5; 7 nucleotides line up with TRBD2. The junction had 17 bases not matched to a gene; V was cut back by 5 bases and J by 5 bases. The CDR3 runs 17 residues. Germline loops: CDR1 PRHDT, CDR2 FYEKMQ (reference sequence). In DNA, the CDR3 is TGTGCCAGCAGCCTCCGGGGAGCGGGGACCGTCACGGAGACCCAGTACTTC. Translation: CASSLRGAGTVTETQYF.

CDR3 coding DNA: TGTGCCAGCAGCTTACAATCTCAGCCCCAGCATTTT. Residues: CASSLQSQPQHF. The chain recombines TRBV7-8 with TRBJ1-5; unclear D gene. Germline lookup yields CDR1 SGHVS and CDR2 FQNEAQ. The CDR3 extends over 12 amino acids. V gave up 2 bases and J gave up 6 bases, with 5 bases separating them.